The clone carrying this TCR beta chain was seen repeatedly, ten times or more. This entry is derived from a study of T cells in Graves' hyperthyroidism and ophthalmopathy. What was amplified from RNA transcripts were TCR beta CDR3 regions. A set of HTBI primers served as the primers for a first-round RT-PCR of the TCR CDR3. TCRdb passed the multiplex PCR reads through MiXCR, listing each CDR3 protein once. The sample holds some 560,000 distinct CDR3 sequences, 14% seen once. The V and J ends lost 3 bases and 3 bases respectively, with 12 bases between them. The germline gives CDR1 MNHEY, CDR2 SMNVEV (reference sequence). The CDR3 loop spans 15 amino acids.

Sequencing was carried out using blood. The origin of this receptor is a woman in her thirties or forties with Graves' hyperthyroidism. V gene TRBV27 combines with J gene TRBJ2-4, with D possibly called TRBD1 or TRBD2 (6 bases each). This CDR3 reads CASSLIEGGKNIQYF. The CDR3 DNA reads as TGTGCCAGCAGTTTGATTGAGGGGGGCAAAAACATTCAGTACTTC.